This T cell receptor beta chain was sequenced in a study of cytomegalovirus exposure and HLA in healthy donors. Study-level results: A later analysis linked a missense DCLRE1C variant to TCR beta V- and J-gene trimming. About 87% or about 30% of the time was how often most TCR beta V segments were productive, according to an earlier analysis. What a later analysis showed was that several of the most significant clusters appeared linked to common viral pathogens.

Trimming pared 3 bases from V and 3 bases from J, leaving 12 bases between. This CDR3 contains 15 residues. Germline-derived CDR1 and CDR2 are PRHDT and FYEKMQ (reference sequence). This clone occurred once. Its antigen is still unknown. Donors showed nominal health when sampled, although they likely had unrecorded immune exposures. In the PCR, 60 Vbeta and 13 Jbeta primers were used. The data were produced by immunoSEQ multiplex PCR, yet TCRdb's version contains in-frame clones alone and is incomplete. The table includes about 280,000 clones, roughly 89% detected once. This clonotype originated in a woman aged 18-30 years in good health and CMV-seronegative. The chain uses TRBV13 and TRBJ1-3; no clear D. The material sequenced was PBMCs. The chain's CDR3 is CASSFVGGLGNTIYF. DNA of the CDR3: TGTGCCAGCAGCTTTGTGGGAGGACTTGGAAACACCATATATTTT.